This TCR beta chain was recovered during a study of blood T cells in healthy people across ages (dated by TCRdb to the mid-2010s). With regard to the full study: In model experiments, roughly one uniquely barcoded TCR beta cDNA molecule per two T cells was captured by template switching. Age-related changes in TCR beta repertoire diversity were measured in the study by deep sequencing normalized with unique cDNA molecular identifiers. Four age groups were formed from the donors: young (average roughly 15 years), middle-aged (approximately 40), aged (roughly 59) and long-lived (82). To avoid experimental bias, donors of different ages were distributed randomly across sequencing lanes. Two additional independent replicas of 1 million unique cDNA reads from the same blood draw were analyzed for two donors (one aged 18 to 29 and one aged 80 or older). Summary of the overall study and its limitations: Because the CMV infection status of the donors was unknown, age-related changes in expanded clonotypes may potentially have been confounded. As age increased, observed TCR beta diversity per million T cells dropped in a roughly linear way, and a significant reduction was already evident by age 40. Compared with the aged group, the long-lived group had more naive CD4+ T cells, fewer expanded clones and increased TCR diversity, a pattern suggesting age selection. Because profiling used bulk unsorted PBMCs, naive and antigen-experienced compartments could not be compared conclusively. Estimates of total diversity from one million sequenced T cells were regarded as lower bounds and underestimates. A strong correlation was found between observed TCR beta diversity and the percentage of naive T cells measured by flow cytometry.

Worth noting for this clonotype: The antigen this receptor binds is unknown. No much larger clone is present one base from it, and per-base qualities are unavailable.

The library was obtained by 5' RACE. The sequencing machine was an Illumina HiSeq 2500. A second PCR of roughly 6 to 12 cycles was run with a J-beta primer mix and a sample-barcoded 5' primer. A unique molecular identifier was introduced onto each TCR beta cDNA molecule by a template-switch 5' adaptor carrying 12 random nucleotides. At least 2.5 million CDR3-containing paired-end reads were obtained from each sample. First-strand cDNA was synthesized from all RNA with the Mint cDNA synthesis kit, primed by a TRBC-specific oligonucleotide. Following uracil-DNA glycosylase treatment, all cDNA underwent a first 18-cycle PCR with the universal primers M1SS and BC2_uni_R. The original pipeline was this. For normalization, 1 million high-quality reads were randomly selected from each sample, with every read carrying a distinct molecular identifier. Instead of being binned into consensus sequences, reads with shared molecular identifiers were discarded. MiTCR, with a Q25 quality threshold and the strictest error-elimination algorithm, was used for CDR3 identification, clonotype clustering and error correction. A nonparametric unseen species model with Euler transformation was used to estimate a lower bound on total TCR beta diversity. The public reads were reanalyzed by TCRdb: fastp trimming at Q25, MiXCR alignment, in-frame beta chains only. Every entry covers one CDR3 protein and lists the most common genes and DNA from its rows. The V and J calls follow TCRdb's processing rather than the paper's. Recorded for this sample are under 1,000,000 distinct CDR3 sequences; 46% of them occurred a single time. The ten largest clones represent 15% to 20% of the sample.

The donors were roughly 40 Caucasian individuals from Russia, aged roughly 6 to 90 years, who were systemically healthy. Around 10 milliliters of peripheral blood were drawn from each donor into EDTA-treated Vacutainer tubes. PBMCs were isolated by Ficoll-Paque density-gradient centrifugation, with at least 6 million obtained per sample. Trizol reagent was used to extract total RNA from PBMCs, with at least 5 micrograms per sample. Naive CD45RAhigh/CD27high T cell percentages were measured by flow cytometry on a PBMC aliquot from every donor. CDR1 and CDR2, per the germline V gene, are SNHLY and FYNNEI. The CDR3 starts with the cysteine, ends with the phenylalanine, and has 14 residues. The DNA shown is the 42-base CDR3, in frame from base 1. Between the V and J ends, shortened by 6 bases and 9 bases respectively, the junction contains 18 bases.

This clonotype was sampled from a man of 80 years or more in good health. What was sequenced was blood. The chain is encoded by TRBV2 joined to TRBJ1-5; a tentative D match to TRBD1 spans 6 bases. The CDR3 reads CASRRGAVDLPQHF. Read as DNA, the sequence is TGTGCCAGCAGGCGGGGGGCCGTGGATCTGCCCCAGCATTTT.